At least ten counts were recorded for the clone carrying this T cell receptor beta chain. Its antigen is currently unknown. Relying on iRepertoire HTBI primers and Arm-PCR of CDR3 regions, the team built TCR beta libraries. TCRdb called the multiplex PCR reads again in MiXCR, with one record for every CDR3 protein. The table includes about 470,000 distinct CDR3 sequences, roughly 21% detected once. The data stem from a study of regulatory T cells in long-lasting Graves disease. Specified time point: persistent/refractory GD, antithyroid drugs over 5 years with positive TRAb. Preparation of the TCR library used RNA extracted from PBMCs. A peripheral blood sample, 8.5 to 9 milliliters in volume, was drawn into EDTA tubes. Regarding the study as a whole: Small sample size may have lowered accuracy.

The germline V gene has CDR1 DFQATT and CDR2 SNEGSKA (reference sequence). V shed 2 bases, J shed 1 base, and the junction held 3 bases outside the gene matches. The CDR3 is made up of 14 amino acids. The chain combines TRBV20-1 with TRBJ1-1; 8 bases agree with TRBD1. Sequencing used peripheral blood mononuclear cells (PBMCs), obtained when the disease was refractory, from a patient treated with antithyroid drugs. This TCR derives from a female donor with Graves disease. CDR3 nucleotides: TGCAGTGCTAGACAGGGGGCCTCGAACACTGAAGCTTTCTTT. It yields the protein CSARQGASNTEAFF.